Below, 22 T cell receptor beta chains from the same sample are listed, as sequenced in a study of regulatory T cells in long-lasting Graves disease. Arm-PCR with iRepertoire HTBI primers amplified the CDR3 regions for these TCR beta libraries. TCRdb re-called the multiplex PCR reads through MiXCR, storing one row per CDR3 protein. The table lists almost 450,000 distinct CDR3 sequences, around 17% of them singletons. Time point denoted: newly diagnosed GD, antithyroid drugs for less than 3 months. Generation of the TCR library employed RNA extracted from PBMCs. These same records also appear under a second study, on T cells in Graves' hyperthyroidism and ophthalmopathy.

Sample: peripheral blood mononuclear cells (PBMCs), taken at new diagnosis, from a patient treated with antithyroid drugs. Receptors originate from a woman aged 25 to 39 with Graves disease.

In its sample, this clonotype was seen a few times. V usage is TRBV6-1 and J usage is TRBJ2-2, with TRBD2 identical over 7 bases. V gave up 6 bases and J gave up 5 bases; unmatched junction bases: 9. Looked up from germline, CDR1 is MNHNS and CDR2 is SASEGT. This CDR3 spans 15 amino acids. The CDR3 reads CASSAGDYITGELFF. Written as DNA, the CDR3 is TGTGCCAGCAGCGCCGGGGACTACATTACCGGGGAGCTGTTTTTT.

This clonotype has only one observation. This may come from a read error, since a much larger clone is one base off. As DNA, the CDR3 is TGCAGTGCTAGGAGGCGCTCCTACAATGATCAGTTCTTC. Translation: CSARRRSYNDQFF. The chain couples TRBV20-1 to TRBJ2-1, with D uncertain. There are 13 residues in the CDR3. The germline V gene has CDR1 DFQATT and CDR2 SNEGSKA (reference sequence).

This clonotype was detected many times. The chain couples TRBV5-6 to TRBJ2-7; 7 bases line up with TRBD1. The germline CDR1 and CDR2 sequences are SGHDT and YYEEEE. This CDR3 region has 14 residues. V was clipped by 4 bases and J by 3 bases; unmatched bases: 7. The CDR3 here is CASSPAGQDYEQYF. In DNA, the CDR3 is TGTGCCAGCAGCCCGGCCGGACAGGACTACGAGCAGTACTTC. Full variable domain (remainder filled in from reference TRBV5-6 and TRBJ2-7): DAGVTQSPTHLIKTRGQQVTLRCSPKSGHDTVSWYQQALGQGPQFIFQYYEEEERQRGNFPDRFSGHQFPNYSSELNVNALLLGDSALYLCASSPAGQDYEQYFGPGTRLTVT.

This clonotype came up a few times. The rearrangement joins TRBV20-1 to TRBJ1-4; no definite D call. The CDR3 is 13 residues long. Per the germline V gene, CDR1 is DFQATT and CDR2 is SNEGSKA (reference sequence). V lost 4 bases and J lost 7, with 13 bases in between. CDR3 region: CSATGSGGEKLFF. In DNA, the CDR3 is TGCAGTGCTACGGGTTCCGGTGGTGAAAAACTGTTTTTT.

This clonotype came up once. A read error is possible here, since a much larger clone lies one base away. The chain couples TRBV7-8 to TRBJ2-7, with D possibly TRBD1 on 7 matching bases. Germline values: CDR1 SGHVS, CDR2 FQNEAQ. There are 15 residues in the CDR3. CDR3 sequence (DNA): TGTGCCAGTGGCCCCCAGGGGGGCATTTCCTACGAGCGGTACTTC. Encoded protein: CASGPQGGISYERYF.

As for this clonotype: Given a much more abundant clone one base away, this may be a read error. V and J are TRBV5-5 and TRBJ1-1; D unresolved. This CDR3 has 14 residues. Germline CDR1 reads SGHKS; CDR2 reads YYEKEE (reference sequence). CDR3 sequence reads: CACSLEDFPYEAFF. DNA for the CDR3: TGTGCCTGCAGCTTGGAGGATTTTCCCTATGAAGCTTTCTTT.

This clonotype was counted at least ten times. V usage is TRBV5-1 and J usage is TRBJ2-1, with 7 bases aligning to TRBD1. The CDR3 runs 18 residues. Germline-derived CDR1 and CDR2 are SGHRS and YFSETQ. Trimming took 4 bases from V and 5 from J; bases not matched to a gene: 18. For the CDR3, the DNA is TGCGCCAGCAGCCGATTTGCGCCGGGACAGAGAATGCACAATGAGCAGTTCTTC. Translation: CASSRFAPGQRMHNEQFF.

Ten or more counts support this clonotype. The chain carries TRBV11-2 and TRBJ2-3; 9 bases map to TRBD2. Trimming took 1 base from V and 1 from J; bases not matched to a gene: 0. CDR1 is SGHAT and CDR2 is FQNNGV in the germline V gene. This CDR3 has 15 amino acids. CDR3 amino acids: CASSLVAGGTDTQYF. In DNA form, the CDR3 reads TGTGCCAGCAGCTTAGTAGCGGGAGGCACAGATACGCAGTATTTT.

This clonotype was found many times. For the CDR3, the DNA is TGCAGCGTTGAACCTAGTCTCCAAGAGACCCAGTACTTC. Residues: CSVEPSLQETQYF. The chain has TRBV29-1 and TRBJ2-5; no clear D gene. The length of the CDR3 is 13 residues. CDR1 is SQVTM and CDR2 is ANQGSEA in the germline V gene. The V end was cut by 2 bases, the J end by 1 base, with 8 bases between.

This clonotype was seen at least ten times. The rearrangement joins TRBV6-1 to TRBJ2-2; TRBD2 matches at 9 bases. With 6 bases clipped from V and 3 bases from J, the junction kept 8 bases outside the gene matches. In germline, CDR1 is MNHNS, CDR2 SASEGT. The CDR3 length is 16 residues. For the CDR3, the DNA is TGTGCCAGCAGACCCCTAGCGGGAACGCACACCGGGGAGCTGTTTTTT. Protein product: CASRPLAGTHTGELFF.

This clonotype was observed many times. This chain uses TRBV28 with TRBJ1-6; maybe TRBD1 (6 bases). The V gene's germline CDR1 is MDHEN and CDR2 SYDVKM. Deletions cut 4 bases from V and 4 bases from J, with 14 bases between. The CDR3 length is 16 residues. The CDR3 coding sequence is TGTGCCAGCAGTTCCAGAACAGGGTTGTATAATTCACCCCTCCACTTT. It is translated as CASSSRTGLYNSPLHF.

This clonotype was found many times. The chain links TRBV20-1 to TRBJ2-1; a possible D gene is TRBD2 (5 bases). Germline CDR1 reads DFQATT; CDR2 reads SNEGSKA (reference sequence). V was cut by 7 bases and J by 3 bases, with 16 bases left in between. The CDR3 consists of 14 residues. CDR3 bases: TGCAGTGTTATGAATCCCCGGGACTACAATGAGCAGTTCTTC. It translates to CSVMNPRDYNEQFF.

This clonotype has only one observation. CDR3 bases: TGTGCCAGTAGTATAGCCTCCCCTAGCGGGAGGTCGAACACCGGGGAGCTGTTTTTT. It specifies CASSIASPSGRSNTGELFF. The rearrangement joins TRBV19 to TRBJ2-2, with 11 bases matching TRBD2. CDR3 size: 19 residues. V gave up 1 base and J gave up 0 bases; unmatched junction bases: 7. The germline CDR1 and CDR2 sequences are LNHDA and SQIVND (reference sequence).

The chain combines TRBV20-1 with TRBJ1-3; no clear D gene. The germline CDR1 and CDR2 sequences are DFQATT and SNEGSKA (reference sequence). This CDR3 has 13 residues. V lost 6 bases and J 5 bases, leaving 14 bases between the germline ends. CDR3 residues: CSAQESIRNTIYF. CDR3 bases: TGCAGTGCCCAGGAAAGCATAAGAAACACCATATATTTT.

There are many counts of this clonotype. This chain uses TRBV28 with TRBJ2-7, with TRBD1 matching 7 bases. Germline-derived CDR1 and CDR2 are MDHEN and SYDVKM. J was trimmed by 1 base and V by 5 bases; bases with no gene match: 8. The CDR3 length is 15 residues. The CDR3 loop reads CASSLYSGGSYEQYF. The CDR3 nucleotides are TGTGCCAGCAGTCTCTACTCAGGGGGTTCCTACGAGCAGTACTTC.

Only a few counts were recorded for this clonotype. The rearrangement joins TRBV6-1 to TRBJ1-5, with D perhaps matching TRBD1 (5 bases). V was trimmed by 7 bases and J by 1 base, leaving 11 bases between them. The CDR3 consists of 14 residues. CDR1 is MNHNS and CDR2 is SASEGT in the germline V gene. CDR3 sequence: CASTRGESNQPQHF. The DNA of the CDR3 is TGTGCCAGCACGAGGGGTGAAAGCAATCAGCCCCAGCATTTT.

This clonotype was detected ten times or more. CDR3 DNA: TGTGCCTGGAGTGACAGGGGTCCTAGCACAGATACGCAGTATTTT. Translated: CAWSDRGPSTDTQYF. The chain has TRBV30 and TRBJ2-3; 7 bases are a match to TRBD1. There are 15 residues in the CDR3. Trimming cost V 1 base and J 0 bases; bases outside gene matches: 4. Germline-derived CDR1 and CDR2 are GTSNPN and SVGIG (reference sequence).

Only a few counts were recorded for this clonotype. J is TRBJ2-1 and V is TRBV12-3 or TRBV12-4, with no clear D. The CDR3 is 12 residues long. V lost 4 bases to trimming and J lost 6 bases, with 7 bases between them. In DNA form, the CDR3 reads TGTGCCAGCAGTTCATCAGTCAATGAGCAGTTCTTC. Translating gives CASSSSVNEQFF.

This clonotype appeared a single time. A clone one base away is much larger, so this may be a read error. The chain uses TRBV11-1 and TRBJ2-7; TRBD2 matches at 15 bases. The CDR3 is 16 residues long. Germline V CDR1 and CDR2: SGHAT, FQDESV (reference sequence). CDR3 loop: CASSDGLAGGPYEQYF. The CDR3 DNA reads TGCGCCAGCAGCGACGGACTAGCGGGAGGGCCCTACGAGCAGTACTTC.

This clonotype was observed many times. The rearrangement joins TRBV3-1 to TRBJ2-5; 13 bases fit TRBD2. Per germline, CDR1 LGHDT and CDR2 YNNKEL (reference sequence). Trimming at V came to 4 bases and at J to 5 bases, leaving 10 bases not matched to a gene. This CDR3 comprises 17 residues. CDR3 protein: CASSPRTSGRRVETQYF. The CDR3 DNA sequence: TGTGCCAGCAGCCCCAGGACTAGCGGGAGAAGGGTGGAGACCCAGTACTTC.

The chain carries TRBV11-2 and TRBJ2-3; D not resolved. V lost 2 bases to trimming and J lost 0 bases, with 6 bases between them. This CDR3 contains 14 residues. CDR1 is SGHAT, CDR2 FQNNGV, per germline. This CDR3 reads CASSLTRSTDTQYF. CDR3 nucleotides: TGTGCCAGCAGCTTAACACGGAGCACAGATACGCAGTATTTT.

This clonotype was recorded at least ten times. This chain links TRBV6-1 with TRBJ2-1, with 10 bases aligning to TRBD2. The CDR3 has 19 residues. CDR1 and CDR2 (germline): MNHNS, SASEGT. V lost 6 bases, J lost 0 bases, and 14 bases stayed unmatched. CDR3 coding DNA: TGTGCCAGCAGAAGGCGGGGCCTAGCGGGAGAGGGCTCCTACAATGAGCAGTTCTTC. Its protein is CASRRRGLAGEGSYNEQFF.